Listed here are 18 T cell receptor beta chains from one sample, sequenced in a study of cytomegalovirus exposure and HLA in healthy donors. 60 Vbeta and 13 Jbeta primers were used in PCR. TCRdb's copy holds only in-frame clones and misses some; the assay was immunoSEQ multiplex PCR. The sample has roughly 160,000 clones, 85% seen once; the top ten hold 1%. The material sequenced was PBMCs. These receptors were taken from a boy aged 2 to 9 in good health and CMV-seronegative.

J is TRBJ2-5 and V is TRBV5-1; 11 nucleotides line up with TRBD1. The J call is in doubt because the DNA end fits TRBJ2-7 better. The CDR3 length is 14 residues. Germline V gives CDR1 SGHRS, CDR2 YFSETQ. The CDR3 nucleotides read TGCGCCAGCAGCTCGAGGACAGGGGGCGACGAGCAGTACTTC. Translated, it gives CASSSRTGGDEQYF.

V usage is TRBV28 and J usage is TRBJ1-6; unclear D gene. CDR3 length: 11 residues. Germline V CDR1 and CDR2: MDHEN, SYDVKM. Trimming left V 6 bases short and J 17 bases short, with 14 bases between. The CDR3 here is CASSPGSRIHF. The DNA for the CDR3 is TGTGCCAGCAGCCCCGGGTCCCGTATCCACTTT.

The chain recombines TRBV5-4 with TRBJ2-5; 8 bases are shared with TRBD2. CDR1 is SGHNT and CDR2 is YYREEE in the germline V gene (reference sequence). The CDR3 is 15 residues long. Unmatched junction bases numbered 10, after V lost 4 bases and J lost 5 bases. CDR3 sequence: CASSPWLAGLETQYF. The DNA for the CDR3 is TGTGCCAGCAGCCCGTGGCTAGCGGGTCTGGAGACCCAGTACTTC.

V is TRBV5-4 and J is TRBJ1-5; perhaps TRBD1 as D (6 bases). CDR1 is SGHNT and CDR2 is YYREEE in the germline V gene (reference sequence). CDR3 size: 14 residues. Trimming shortened V by 3 bases and J by 2 bases, and 9 bases separated the two germline ends. CDR3 sequence reads: CASSWKGGNQPQHF. CDR3 coding DNA: TGTGCCAGCAGCTGGAAGGGGGGCAATCAGCCCCAGCATTTT.

This sequence joins TRBV7-2 and TRBJ2-1; the D gene is possibly TRBD2 (6 bases). The CDR3 is 17 residues long. The germline V gene has CDR1 SGHTA and CDR2 FQGNSA. The V gene lost 1 base and the J gene lost 8 bases, with 21 bases spanning the gap. CDR3 nucleotides: TGTGCCAGCAGCTTAGTCCGGCCGGGAGCGGGTAAGGATGAGCAGTTCTTC. This sequence encodes CASSLVRPGAGKDEQFF.

CDR3: CASSQGGQAYRSYNEQFF. The DNA for the CDR3 is TGCGCCAGCAGCCAGGGTGGACAGGCGTACCGCTCCTACAATGAGCAGTTCTTC. The chain joins TRBV4-1 to TRBJ2-1; TRBD1 matches 7 bases. The V and J ends lost 3 bases and 0 bases, in that order; junction bases with no gene match: 11. CDR3 length: 18 residues. Looked up from germline, CDR1 is MGHRA and CDR2 is YSYEKL.

J is TRBJ2-7 and V is TRBV5-1, with TRBD1 identical over 10 bases. The ends lost 0 bases at V and 5 bases at J; junction bases unmatched: 5. Germline assignment: CDR1 SGHRS and CDR2 YFSETQ. The CDR3 extends over 15 amino acids. The CDR3 DNA follows: TGCGCCAGCAGCTTGGAGGGACAGGGGACAAACGAGCAGTACTTC. Amino acids: CASSLEGQGTNEQYF.

Turning to this clone: An end of the junction differs from the germline gene, which may be a read error. This sequence joins TRBV6-1 and TRBJ2-4; TRBD2 aligns across 12 bases. The germline CDR1 and CDR2 sequences are MNHNS and SASEGT. CDR3 length equals 13 residues. CDR3 in DNA: TGTGCCAGCAGTGTAACATCTAGCGGGGGGGGAACCTTC. Amino acids: CASSVTSSGGGTF.

The chain carries TRBV18 and TRBJ1-1; D unclear. Between the trimmed V and J ends, which lost 2 bases and 0 bases, there was a span of 7 bases. In germline, CDR1 is KGHSH, CDR2 LQKENI. The CDR3 runs 14 residues. In nucleotides, the CDR3 is TGTGCCAGCTCACCAAACAGCCTGAACACTGAAGCTTTCTTT. Translated, it gives CASSPNSLNTEAFF.

The CDR3 sequence: CASSSGVAGGGTDTQYF. In DNA, the CDR3 is TGCGCCAGCAGCTCGGGAGTAGCGGGGGGCGGCACAGATACGCAGTATTTT. This sequence joins TRBV5-1 and TRBJ2-3, with 10 bases lining up with TRBD2. The CDR3 sequence is 17 residues long. J gave up 1 base and V 3 bases, and 8 bases lay outside the gene matches. Germline CDR1 is SGHRS and CDR2 is YFSETQ.

The rearrangement uses TRBV29-1 and TRBJ1-1; D might be TRBD1 (5 bases). Germline loops: CDR1 SQVTM, CDR2 ANQGSEA. Trimming removed 3 bases from V and 2 bases from J, with 19 bases in between. This CDR3 is 16 amino acids long. CDR3 protein: CSVEKITVGPNTEAFF. CDR3 nucleotides: TGCAGCGTTGAGAAAATCACTGTGGGGCCCAACACTGAAGCTTTCTTT.

Notes on this clone: This CDR3 is missing its conserved last phenylalanine or tryptophan, likely due to a read error. The V call is TRBV30, the J call TRBJ1-1; D is undetermined. The CDR3 is 12 residues long. Deletions cut 7 bases from V and 7 bases from J, with 16 bases between. Germline assignment: CDR1 GTSNPN and CDR2 SVGIG (reference sequence). The CDR3 sequence: CAFAGPEGEAFL. The CDR3 DNA sequence: TGTGCCTTCGCGGGCCCTGAGGGTGAAGCTTTCCTT.

The chain is built from TRBV9 and TRBJ1-4, with TRBD1 matching over 12 bases. The CDR3 length is 17 residues. Germline V gene lookup returns CDR1 SGDLS and CDR2 YYNGEE. J gave up 8 bases and V 4 bases, and 12 bases lay outside the gene matches. The CDR3 nucleotides read TGTGCCAGCAGCCCTCTGGGACAGGGGGCCTCCTCCGAAAAACTGTTTTTT. Its protein is CASSPLGQGASSEKLFF.

The chain couples TRBV6-1 to TRBJ1-1; a possible D gene is TRBD1 (6 bases). This CDR3 spans 15 amino acids. V lost 5 bases, J lost 0 bases, and 13 bases lay in between. Germline V CDR1 and CDR2: MNHNS, SASEGT. The CDR3 bases are TGTGCCAGCAGTTCTACAGGGCTCATGAACACTGAAGCTTTCTTT. Translating gives CASSSTGLMNTEAFF.

The chain links TRBV28 to TRBJ2-1, with 7 bases lining up with TRBD2. From germline, CDR1 is MDHEN and CDR2 SYDVKM. V shed 1 base and J 7 bases; nucleotides not matched to a gene: 4. The CDR3 sequence is 14 residues long. Here the CDR3 DNA reads TGTGCCAGCAGTTTATCAGAACTAGCGAATGAGCAGTTCTTC. Its protein product is CASSLSELANEQFF.

The count of this clone is one. V gene TRBV2 combines with J gene TRBJ1-6; 8 positions agree with TRBD1. The germline gives CDR1 SNHLY, CDR2 FYNNEI. The CDR3 is 15 residues long. V dropped 6 bases and J dropped 7; count of bases not matched to a gene: 8. The CDR3 protein is CASSRRTGPNSPLHF. The CDR3 DNA follows: TGTGCCAGCAGCCGAAGGACAGGGCCGAATTCACCCCTCCACTTT.

The J gene is TRBJ2-2, the V gene TRBV6-1; 8 bases match TRBD1. CDR3 size: 16 residues. V lost 0 bases and J lost 6; bases outside the gene matches: 6. Germline assignment: CDR1 MNHNS and CDR2 SASEGT. In DNA, the CDR3 is TGTGCCAGCAGTGAAGCGGCAGGGGGCGCTCCCGGGGAGCTGTTTTTT. Its protein is CASSEAAGGAPGELFF.

This clone was observed once. The rearrangement joins TRBV5-1 to TRBJ2-7, with TRBD1 matching 9 bases. Germline CDR1 SGHRS, CDR2 YFSETQ. The CDR3 consists of 14 residues. V lost 3 bases, J lost 3 bases, and 4 bases stayed unmatched. Written as DNA, the CDR3 is TGCGCCAGCAGCTCCGGGACAGGGAACTACGAGCAGTACTTC. Protein: CASSSGTGNYEQYF.